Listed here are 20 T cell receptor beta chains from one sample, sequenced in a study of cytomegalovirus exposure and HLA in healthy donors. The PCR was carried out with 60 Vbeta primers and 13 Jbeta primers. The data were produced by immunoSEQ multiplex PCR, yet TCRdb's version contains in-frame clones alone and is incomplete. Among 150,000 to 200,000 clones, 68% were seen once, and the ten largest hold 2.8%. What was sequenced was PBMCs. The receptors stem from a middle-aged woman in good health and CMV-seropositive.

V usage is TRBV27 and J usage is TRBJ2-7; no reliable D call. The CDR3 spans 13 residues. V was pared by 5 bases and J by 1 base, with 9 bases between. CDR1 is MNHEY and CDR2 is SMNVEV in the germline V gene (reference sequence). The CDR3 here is CASSPSGSYEQYF. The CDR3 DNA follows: TGTGCCAGCAGTCCCTCCGGGTCCTACGAGCAGTACTTC.

As DNA, the CDR3 is TGTGCCAGCTCACCACTAAGTAGCGGGGGTCTCACAGATACGCAGTATTTT. As protein: CASSPLSSGGLTDTQYF. The rearrangement uses TRBV18 and TRBJ2-3; 9 nucleotides match TRBD2. Germline lookup yields CDR1 KGHSH and CDR2 LQKENI. V trimming: 1 base; J trimming: 2 bases; junction bases outside the gene matches: 7. The CDR3 consists of 17 residues.

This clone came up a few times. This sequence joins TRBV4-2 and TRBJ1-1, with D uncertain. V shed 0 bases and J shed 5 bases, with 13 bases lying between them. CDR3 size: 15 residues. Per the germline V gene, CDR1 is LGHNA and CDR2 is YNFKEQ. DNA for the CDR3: TGTGCCAGCAGCCAAGATTTCGGGTTTGGGACTGAAGCTTTCTTT. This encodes CASSQDFGFGTEAFF.

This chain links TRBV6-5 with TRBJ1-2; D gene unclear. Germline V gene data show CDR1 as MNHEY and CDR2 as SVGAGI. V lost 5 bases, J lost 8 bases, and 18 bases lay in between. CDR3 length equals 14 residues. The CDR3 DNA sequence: TGTGCCAGCAGTCTTATCGACGGATCGCGGGGCTACACCTTC. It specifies CASSLIDGSRGYTF.

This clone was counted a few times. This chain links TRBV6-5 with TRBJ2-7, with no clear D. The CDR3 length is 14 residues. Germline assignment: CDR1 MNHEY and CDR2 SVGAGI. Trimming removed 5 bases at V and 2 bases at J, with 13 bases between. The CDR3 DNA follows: TGTGCCAGCAGTGCCTCACAGAGTACCTACGAGCAGTACTTC. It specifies CASSASQSTYEQYF.

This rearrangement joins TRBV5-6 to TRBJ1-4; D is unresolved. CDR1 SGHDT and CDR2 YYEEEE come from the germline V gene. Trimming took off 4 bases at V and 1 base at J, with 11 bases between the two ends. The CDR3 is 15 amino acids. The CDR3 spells CASSRWTGTNEKLFF. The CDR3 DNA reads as TGTGCCAGCAGCAGATGGACTGGAACTAATGAAAAACTGTTTTTT. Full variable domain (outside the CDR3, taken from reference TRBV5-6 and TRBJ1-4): DAGVTQSPTHLIKTRGQQVTLRCSPKSGHDTVSWYQQALGQGPQFIFQYYEEEERQRGNFPDRFSGHQFPNYSSELNVNALLLGDSALYLCASSRWTGTNEKLFFGSGTQLSVL.

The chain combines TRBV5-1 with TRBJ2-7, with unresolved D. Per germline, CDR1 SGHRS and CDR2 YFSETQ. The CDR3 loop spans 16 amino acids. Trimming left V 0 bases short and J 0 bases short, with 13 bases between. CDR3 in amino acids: CASSLAPTASSYEQYF. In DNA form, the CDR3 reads TGCGCCAGCAGCTTGGCCCCAACGGCTAGCTCCTACGAGCAGTACTTC.

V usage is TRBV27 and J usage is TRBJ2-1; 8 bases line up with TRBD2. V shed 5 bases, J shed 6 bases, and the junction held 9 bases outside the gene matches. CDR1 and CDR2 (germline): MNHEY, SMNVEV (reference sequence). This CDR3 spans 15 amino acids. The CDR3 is CASSGAGAHSNEQFF. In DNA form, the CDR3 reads TGTGCCAGCAGTGGAGCGGGAGCTCACTCCAATGAGCAGTTCTTC.

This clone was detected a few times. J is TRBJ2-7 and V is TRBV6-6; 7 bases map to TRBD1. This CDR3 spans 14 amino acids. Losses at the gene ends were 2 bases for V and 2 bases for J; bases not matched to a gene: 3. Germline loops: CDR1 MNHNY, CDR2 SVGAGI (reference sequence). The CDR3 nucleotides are TGTGCCAGCAGTTACGAGGGACAGACCTACGAGCAGTACTTC. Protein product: CASSYEGQTYEQYF.

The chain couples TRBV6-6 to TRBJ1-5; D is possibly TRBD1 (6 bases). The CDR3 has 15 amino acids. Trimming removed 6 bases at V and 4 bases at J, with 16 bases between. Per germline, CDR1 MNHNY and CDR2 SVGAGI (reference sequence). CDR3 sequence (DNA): TGTGCCAGCAGCCTGAACCAGGGGTTTAATCAGCCCCAGCATTTT. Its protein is CASSLNQGFNQPQHF.

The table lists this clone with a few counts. The CDR3 protein is CASSPSSGEGIIQYF. The CDR3 DNA sequence: TGTGCCAGCTCACCATCTAGCGGAGAAGGGATCATTCAGTACTTC. The V call is TRBV18, the J call TRBJ2-4, with TRBD2 matching 7 bases. There are 15 residues in the CDR3. CDR1 KGHSH and CDR2 LQKENI come from the germline V gene. V shed 2 bases and J 9 bases; nucleotides not matched to a gene: 10.

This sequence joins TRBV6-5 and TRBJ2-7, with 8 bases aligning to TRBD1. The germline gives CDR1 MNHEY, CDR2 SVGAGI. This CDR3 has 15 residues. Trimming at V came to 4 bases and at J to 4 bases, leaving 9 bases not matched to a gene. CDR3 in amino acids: CASSSGQGTLYEQYF. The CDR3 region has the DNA TGTGCCAGCAGTTCTGGACAGGGTACTTTGTACGAGCAGTACTTC.

The CDR3 is CASKGRGYEQYF. The CDR3 DNA follows: TGTGCCAGCAAGGGCAGGGGCTACGAGCAGTACTTC. The rearrangement joins TRBV28 to TRBJ2-7; tentatively, D is TRBD1 (6 bases). V was cut by 7 bases and J by 3 bases, with 10 bases left in between. Germline CDR1 and CDR2: MDHEN and SYDVKM. This CDR3 contains 12 residues.

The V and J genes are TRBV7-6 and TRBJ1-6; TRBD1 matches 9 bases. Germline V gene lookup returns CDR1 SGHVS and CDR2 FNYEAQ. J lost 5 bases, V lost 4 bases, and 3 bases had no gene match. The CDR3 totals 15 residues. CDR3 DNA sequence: TGTGCCAGCAGCTCCAGGACAGGGGATAATTCACCCCTCCACTTT. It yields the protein CASSSRTGDNSPLHF.

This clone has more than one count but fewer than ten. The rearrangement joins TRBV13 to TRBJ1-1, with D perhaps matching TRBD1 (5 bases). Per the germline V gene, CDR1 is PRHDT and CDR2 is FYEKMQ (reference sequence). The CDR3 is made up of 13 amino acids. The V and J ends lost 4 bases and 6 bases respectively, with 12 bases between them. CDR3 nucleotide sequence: TGTGCCAGCAGCTCCCAGGGTGTCGCTGAAGCTTTCTTT. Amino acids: CASSSQGVAEAFF.

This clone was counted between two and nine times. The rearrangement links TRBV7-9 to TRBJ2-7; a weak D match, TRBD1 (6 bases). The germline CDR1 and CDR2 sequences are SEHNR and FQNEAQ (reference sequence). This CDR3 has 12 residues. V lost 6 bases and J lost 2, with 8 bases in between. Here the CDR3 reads CASRGQTYEQYF. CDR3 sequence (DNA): TGTGCCAGCAGGGGACAAACCTACGAGCAGTACTTC.

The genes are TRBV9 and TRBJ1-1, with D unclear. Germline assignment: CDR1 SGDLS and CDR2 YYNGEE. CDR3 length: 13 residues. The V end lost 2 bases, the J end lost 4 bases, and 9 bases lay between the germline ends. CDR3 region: CASSVQIFTEAFF. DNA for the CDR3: TGTGCCAGCAGCGTCCAAATTTTCACTGAAGCTTTCTTT.

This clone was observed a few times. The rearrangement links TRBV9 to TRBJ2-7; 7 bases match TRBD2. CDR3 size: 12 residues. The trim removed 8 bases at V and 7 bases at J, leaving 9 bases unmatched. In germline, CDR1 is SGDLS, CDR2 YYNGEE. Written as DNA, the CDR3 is TGTGCCAGTTCTAGCGCCGGGGGGGAGCAGTACTTC. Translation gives CASSSAGGEQYF.

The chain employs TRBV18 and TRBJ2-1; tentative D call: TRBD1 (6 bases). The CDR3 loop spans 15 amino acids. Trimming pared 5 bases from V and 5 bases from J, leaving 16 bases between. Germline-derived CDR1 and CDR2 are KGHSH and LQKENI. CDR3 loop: CASSSQGGSDNEQFF. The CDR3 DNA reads TGTGCCAGCTCATCGCAAGGGGGATCGGACAATGAGCAGTTCTTC.

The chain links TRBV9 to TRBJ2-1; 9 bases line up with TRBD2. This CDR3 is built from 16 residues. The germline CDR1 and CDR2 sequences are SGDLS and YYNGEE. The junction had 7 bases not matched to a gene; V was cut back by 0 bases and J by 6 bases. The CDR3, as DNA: TGTGCCAGCAGCGTAGGTAGTAGCGGGAGTGGCAATGAGCAGTTCTTC. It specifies CASSVGSSGSGNEQFF.